This T cell receptor beta chain was identified during a study of T cell responses to AZD1222 COVID-19 vaccine. Regarding the study as a whole: Clonal diversity may have been underestimated, and the donors were mostly white British, with more females than males. A reported finding is that nearly half of spike-specific TCRs target unmutated variant regions. The study identified only a handful of AZD1222 recipients as seropositive at baseline. CD4 TCRs associated with vaccination spanned spike, dominating at 160-218 and 743-854.

Some clones are missing from TCRdb's copy, which holds only in-frame ones; the method was immunoSEQ multiplex PCR. The table records some 200,000 clones, over 80% of them present only once. This clone has only one observation. The target antigen is unknown. Looked up from germline, CDR1 is SGHTA and CDR2 is FQGNSA. The ends lost 7 bases at V and 1 base at J; junction bases unmatched: 1. The CDR3 runs to 13 residues. The chain joins TRBV7-2 to TRBJ1-3; 7 nucleotides line up with TRBD1. The source was peripheral blood, collected on day 0 of AZD1222 vaccination. This TCR derives from an adult in good health. The CDR3 loop reads CASTTGSGNTIYF. DNA for the CDR3: TGTGCCAGCACGACAGGGTCTGGAAACACCATATATTTT.